Below, 8 T cell receptor beta chains from the same sample are listed, as sequenced in a study of shared clonotypes between healthy human individuals. Clones were sequenced by immunoSEQ multiplex PCR, and TCRdb holds only the in-frame ones, with some missing. The sample carries approximately 2.1 million clones, just over 90% recorded once. Material for sequencing was naive CD4+ T cells from PBMCs. The subset: CD45RA+ positively selected. These receptors were obtained from a young man in good health. Some clones in this sample may be carry-over from other donors' samples.

The chain joins TRBV27 to TRBJ1-3, with D possibly TRBD1 on 6 matching bases. The CDR3 spans 14 residues. CDR1 MNHEY and CDR2 SMNVEV come from the germline V gene (reference sequence). V shed 8 bases and J shed 1 base, with 12 bases lying between them. CDR3 DNA: TGTGCCAGCGGACTACAGGGATCTGGAAACACCATATATTTT. It translates to CASGLQGSGNTIYF.

The chain uses TRBV9 and TRBJ2-1, with TRBD2 matching over 10 bases. Per the germline V gene, CDR1 is SGDLS and CDR2 is YYNGEE. The CDR3 spans 16 residues. With V trimmed by 4 bases and J by 4 bases, 8 bases remained unmatched. CDR3 amino acids: CASSSRSGRDYNEQFF. In DNA form, the CDR3 reads TGTGCCAGCAGCTCCCGGAGCGGGAGGGATTACAATGAGCAGTTCTTC.

The chain joins TRBV7-9 to TRBJ2-1, with a tentative D call TRBD1 (5 bases). Germline CDR1 SEHNR, CDR2 FQNEAQ (reference sequence). The CDR3 is 14 amino acids. V was clipped by 7 bases and J by 0 bases, with 10 bases between them. The CDR3 loop reads CASNSQGSYNEQFF. CDR3 sequence (DNA): TGTGCCAGCAATTCCCAGGGCTCCTACAATGAGCAGTTCTTC.

V usage is TRBV6-1 and J usage is TRBJ2-7; D gene unclear. CDR1 is MNHNS and CDR2 is SASEGT in the germline V gene. The CDR3 has 13 residues. V shed 0 bases and J shed 8 bases, with 11 bases lying between them. The CDR3 is CASSEAPQVQQYF. The DNA of the CDR3 is TGTGCCAGCAGTGAAGCGCCTCAGGTCCAGCAGTACTTC.

The chain couples TRBV6-5 to TRBJ1-3; the match to TRBD1 covers 8 bases. From germline, CDR1 is MNHEY and CDR2 SVGAGI. This CDR3 region has 14 residues. Trimming removed 4 bases from V and 8 bases from J; junction bases left unmatched: 7. CDR3 residues: CASSSDRVPYTIYF. DNA of the CDR3: TGTGCCAGCAGTTCGGACAGGGTACCATACACCATATATTTT.

A note on this clone: This sample also contains other DNA sequences that code for the same CDR3. The rearrangement uses TRBV28 and TRBJ2-2; TRBD1 agrees at 7 bases. V dropped 6 bases and J dropped 5; count of bases not matched to a gene: 9. Germline CDR1 MDHEN, CDR2 SYDVKM. This CDR3 comprises 15 residues. The CDR3 sequence is CASSPGTVGTGELFF. CDR3 nucleotides: TGTGCCAGCAGCCCCGGGACAGTAGGGACCGGGGAGCTGTTTTTT.

The chain couples TRBV6-6 to TRBJ1-5, with TRBD1 matching 8 bases. Germline assignment: CDR1 MNHNY and CDR2 SVGAGI (reference sequence). The CDR3 runs to 14 residues. V shed 0 bases and J 7 bases; nucleotides not matched to a gene: 2. In DNA, the CDR3 is TGTGCCAGCAGTTACTCGACAGGGGCACAGCCCCAGCATTTT. Amino acids: CASSYSTGAQPQHF.

V usage is TRBV11-2 and J usage is TRBJ2-1; TRBD2 aligns across 10 bases. The CDR3 spans 16 residues. V was clipped by 6 bases and J by 5 bases; unmatched bases: 10. The germline V gene has CDR1 SGHAT and CDR2 FQNNGV. The CDR3: CASRKIAGGSNNEQFF. DNA of the CDR3: TGTGCCAGCAGAAAAATAGCGGGAGGTTCCAACAATGAGCAGTTCTTC. Drawing the rest from reference TRBV11-2 and TRBJ2-1, the complete variable domain is EAGVAQSPRYKIIEKRQSVAFWCNPISGHATLYWYQQILGQGPKLLIQFQNNGVVDDSQLPKDRFSAERLKGVDSTLKIQPAKLEDSAVYLCASRKIAGGSNNEQFFGPGTRLTVL.